The rows below give T cell receptor beta chains drawn from one sample of a study of shared clonotypes between healthy human individuals. The method was immunoSEQ multiplex PCR; TCRdb's version includes in-frame clones alone and lacks a portion of them. The sample contains hundreds of thousands of clones, about 96% of which appear only once. The sample comprised naive CD8+ T cells sorted from blood. These receptors came from a woman in her twenties or thirties in good health. The CDR3 runs from the conserved cysteine through the conserved F or W. D genes are given only for firm matches. A clone size is listed for some rows: how often the clone was seen (once, few, many), or a class if it is expanded.

j_call: TRBJ2-7
d_call: NA
clone_size: NA
cdr3_length: 13
v_call: TRBV30
cdr3_nt: TGTGCCTGGAGTTGGGATTTATCCTACGAGCAGTACTTC
cdr3_aa: CAWSWDLSYEQYF

j_call: TRBJ2-7
d_call: NA
clone_size: NA
cdr3_length: 13
v_call: TRBV5-8
cdr3_nt: TGTGCCAGCAGCTTAGCAGGAAACTACGAGCAGTACTTC
cdr3_aa: CASSLAGNYEQYF

j_call: TRBJ2-7
d_call: TRBD2
clone_size: NA
cdr3_length: 15
v_call: TRBV13
cdr3_nt: TGTGCCAGCAGCCTGATGGGCGGGAGGGCGCGCGAGCAGTACTTC
cdr3_aa: CASSLMGGRAREQYF

j_call: TRBJ2-5
d_call: NA
clone_size: once
cdr3_length: 15
v_call: TRBV13
cdr3_nt: TGTGCCAGCACCTCAAGGGGGGGGCTTTCCGAGACCCAGTACTTC
cdr3_aa: CASTSRGGLSETQYF

j_call: TRBJ2-7
d_call: NA
clone_size: once
cdr3_length: 15
v_call: TRBV11-2
cdr3_nt: TGTGCCAGCAGCCACCACTTAGAGCCTCCTCTCGAGCAGTACTTC
cdr3_aa: CASSHHLEPPLEQYF

j_call: TRBJ2-7
d_call: TRBD2
clone_size: NA
cdr3_length: 17
v_call: TRBV5-5
cdr3_nt: TGTGCCAGCAGCCTGAGCAAGAGCGGGGTATCCTCCTTCGAGCAGTACTTC
cdr3_aa: CASSLSKSGVSSFEQYF

j_call: TRBJ2-1
d_call: NA
clone_size: NA
cdr3_length: 13
v_call: TRBV5-6
cdr3_nt: TGTGCCAGCAGCTTTATTACTGACAATGAGCAGTTCTTC
cdr3_aa: CASSFITDNEQFF

j_call: TRBJ2-1
d_call: NA
clone_size: NA
cdr3_length: 14
v_call: TRBV23-1
cdr3_nt: TGCGCCAGCAGTCATCGTGACCCCCGGGGTGAGCAGTTCTTC
cdr3_aa: CASSHRDPRGEQFF

j_call: TRBJ2-7
d_call: NA
clone_size: NA
cdr3_length: 13
v_call: TRBV5-1
cdr3_nt: TGCGCCAGCAGCACCGGACAACCTGGGGAGCAGTACTTC
cdr3_aa: CASSTGQPGEQYF

j_call: TRBJ2-7
d_call: TRBD1
clone_size: NA
cdr3_length: 14
v_call: TRBV27
cdr3_nt: TGTGCCAGCAGTGACAGGACAGGGGGCGATGGGCAGTACTTC
cdr3_aa: CASSDRTGGDGQYF

j_call: TRBJ2-5
d_call: TRBD2
clone_size: once
cdr3_length: 16
v_call: TRBV4-2
cdr3_nt: TGTGCCAGCAGCCAAGAATTAGCGGGATCTTCGGGGACCCAGTACTTC
cdr3_aa: CASSQELAGSSGTQYF

j_call: TRBJ2-7
d_call: TRBD2
clone_size: once
cdr3_length: 14
v_call: TRBV6-5
cdr3_nt: TGTGCCAGCAGCCCCGGGACTAGAACCCACGAGCAGTACTTC
cdr3_aa: CASSPGTRTHEQYF

j_call: TRBJ1-1
d_call: TRBD1
clone_size: once
cdr3_length: 15
v_call: TRBV9
cdr3_nt: TGTGCCAGCAGCGGGACAGGGGACAGAAACACTGAAGCTTTCTTT
cdr3_aa: CASSGTGDRNTEAFF

j_call: TRBJ1-2
d_call: NA
clone_size: NA
cdr3_length: 14
v_call: TRBV6-5
cdr3_nt: TGTGCCAGCACCCAAATCCTGACAAACCCGAACTACACCTTC
cdr3_aa: CASTQILTNPNYTF

j_call: TRBJ2-6
d_call: TRBD2
clone_size: NA
cdr3_length: 19
v_call: TRBV27
cdr3_nt: TGTGCCAGCAGTAGCCTAGCGGGAGGGGCGTCGCGAGGGGCCAACGTCCTGACTTTC
cdr3_aa: CASSSLAGGASRGANVLTF

j_call: TRBJ2-3
d_call: TRBD1
clone_size: NA
cdr3_length: 15
v_call: TRBV11-1
cdr3_nt: TGTGCCAGCAGCTCGGGACAGGTTTCCACAGATACGCAGTATTTT
cdr3_aa: CASSSGQVSTDTQYF

j_call: TRBJ2-7
d_call: TRBD1
clone_size: NA
cdr3_length: 15
v_call: TRBV29-1
cdr3_nt: TGCAGCGTTGAATGGGGGGACAGGGCTTCCTACGAGCAGTACTTC
cdr3_aa: CSVEWGDRASYEQYF

j_call: TRBJ2-7
d_call: TRBD2
clone_size: NA
cdr3_length: 14
v_call: TRBV28
cdr3_nt: TGTGCCAGCAGTCCAAGCGGGAGTCAGTACGAGCAGTACTTC
cdr3_aa: CASSPSGSQYEQYF

j_call: TRBJ1-1
d_call: TRBD1
clone_size: NA
cdr3_length: 15
v_call: TRBV5-8
cdr3_nt: TGTGCCAGCAGCTCGCACAGGGGCGGGAACACTGAAGCTTTCTTT
cdr3_aa: CASSSHRGGNTEAFF

j_call: TRBJ2-1
d_call: NA
clone_size: NA
cdr3_length: 11
v_call: TRBV5-4
cdr3_nt: TGTGCCAGCGGCGACGGAAATGAGCAGTTCTTC
cdr3_aa: CASGDGNEQFF

j_call: TRBJ2-2
d_call: NA
clone_size: NA
cdr3_length: 17
v_call: TRBV15
cdr3_nt: TGTGCCACCAGCAGTCCTGGTCGGGCAGCGAACACCGGGGAGCTGTTTTTT
cdr3_aa: CATSSPGRAANTGELFF

j_call: TRBJ2-3
d_call: NA
clone_size: NA
cdr3_length: 14
v_call: TRBV5-5
cdr3_nt: TGTGCCAGCAGCTTCTTCGACGGGACAGATACGCAGTATTTT
cdr3_aa: CASSFFDGTDTQYF

j_call: TRBJ1-1
d_call: NA
clone_size: NA
cdr3_length: 14
v_call: TRBV27
cdr3_nt: TGTGCCAGCAGTTCAGGCGACAGAGACACTGAAGCTTTCTTT
cdr3_aa: CASSSGDRDTEAFF

j_call: TRBJ2-1
d_call: NA
clone_size: NA
cdr3_length: 13
v_call: TRBV27
cdr3_nt: TGTGCCAGCAGCCCTAGGAAGGGCAATGAGCAGTTCTTC
cdr3_aa: CASSPRKGNEQFF

j_call: TRBJ2-7
d_call: NA
clone_size: NA
cdr3_length: 13
v_call: TRBV27
cdr3_nt: TGTGCCAGCCGTTACGGGACATCCTACGAGCAGTACTTC
cdr3_aa: CASRYGTSYEQYF

j_call: TRBJ1-3
d_call: NA
clone_size: NA
cdr3_length: 15
v_call: TRBV28
cdr3_nt: TGTGCCAGCAGTTTAGATCGGGGTACTGGAAACACCATATATTTT
cdr3_aa: CASSLDRGTGNTIYF

j_call: TRBJ2-1
d_call: NA
clone_size: NA
cdr3_length: 15
v_call: TRBV7-3
cdr3_nt: TGTGCCAGCAGCCAAACTAGTAACCTGTTCAATGAGCAGTTCTTC
cdr3_aa: CASSQTSNLFNEQFF

j_call: TRBJ2-7
d_call: TRBD2
clone_size: NA
cdr3_length: 14
v_call: TRBV13
cdr3_nt: TGTGCCAGCAGCATGAGCGGGAGAGGCTACGAGCAGTACTTC
cdr3_aa: CASSMSGRGYEQYF

j_call: TRBJ2-1
d_call: TRBD2
clone_size: NA
cdr3_length: 18
v_call: TRBV7-9
cdr3_nt: TGTGCCAGCAGCCCCTACCCCGGCGGGACTAGCGGCCACAATGAGCAGTTCTTC
cdr3_aa: CASSPYPGGTSGHNEQFF

j_call: TRBJ2-1
d_call: NA
clone_size: NA
cdr3_length: 19
v_call: TRBV10-1
cdr3_nt: TGCGCCAGCAGTGAATCTAGTTATGTCCCCCTTCCGACCTTCAATGAGCAGTTCTTC
cdr3_aa: CASSESSYVPLPTFNEQFF

j_call: TRBJ2-7
d_call: NA
clone_size: NA
cdr3_length: 18
v_call: TRBV29-1
cdr3_nt: TGCAGCGTTGAAGATCCACAGGGGGTTCTTGGCGGGAGGAACGAGCAGTACTTC
cdr3_aa: CSVEDPQGVLGGRNEQYF

j_call: TRBJ2-7
d_call: NA
clone_size: NA
cdr3_length: 14
v_call: TRBV7-8
cdr3_nt: TGTGCCAGCAGCAGGGGACAACGAACCTACGAGCAGTACTTC
cdr3_aa: CASSRGQRTYEQYF

j_call: TRBJ1-4
d_call: TRBD1
clone_size: NA
cdr3_length: 13
v_call: TRBV19
cdr3_nt: TGTGCCAGCCAGACAGGGGGTTATGAAAAACTGTTTTTT
cdr3_aa: CASQTGGYEKLFF

j_call: TRBJ2-7
d_call: TRBD2
clone_size: NA
cdr3_length: 15
v_call: TRBV27
cdr3_nt: TGTGCCAGCAGTGGATCGGGACTAGCGGATACGGAGCAGTACTTC
cdr3_aa: CASSGSGLADTEQYF

j_call: TRBJ1-5
d_call: NA
clone_size: NA
cdr3_length: 14
v_call: TRBV19
cdr3_nt: TGTGCCAGTAGTATAGGGCCAGGGTATCAGCCCCAGCATTTT
cdr3_aa: CASSIGPGYQPQHF

j_call: TRBJ1-5
d_call: NA
clone_size: NA
cdr3_length: 14
v_call: TRBV27
cdr3_nt: TGTGCCAGTCACCCTGGGGGTAGCAATCAGCCCCAGCATTTT
cdr3_aa: CASHPGGSNQPQHF

j_call: TRBJ1-2
d_call: NA
clone_size: NA
cdr3_length: 16
v_call: TRBV7-9
cdr3_nt: TGTGCCAGCAGCTTAGTTGGAAGCTATAAAAACTATGGCTACACCTTC
cdr3_aa: CASSLVGSYKNYGYTF

j_call: TRBJ1-1
d_call: TRBD1
clone_size: NA
cdr3_length: 14
v_call: TRBV2
cdr3_nt: TGTGCCAGCAGTACAGGGGTAGCCGGCCCTGAAGCTTTCTTT
cdr3_aa: CASSTGVAGPEAFF

j_call: TRBJ1-1
d_call: NA
clone_size: NA
cdr3_length: 15
v_call: TRBV5-6
cdr3_nt: TGTGCCAGCAGCTTGGAATTGTTAGGGGGAACTGAAGCTTTCTTT
cdr3_aa: CASSLELLGGTEAFF

j_call: TRBJ2-6
d_call: NA
clone_size: NA
cdr3_length: 15
v_call: TRBV7-9
cdr3_nt: TGTGCCAGCAGATTCAGAGGATCTGGGGCCAACGTCCTGACTTTC
cdr3_aa: CASRFRGSGANVLTF

j_call: TRBJ2-1
d_call: TRBD1
clone_size: NA
cdr3_length: 16
v_call: TRBV4-1
cdr3_nt: TGCGCCAGCAGCCAGGAAGCCGGGACAGGGAGAAATGAGCAGTTCTTC
cdr3_aa: CASSQEAGTGRNEQFF

j_call: TRBJ2-2
d_call: TRBD1
clone_size: NA
cdr3_length: 16
v_call: TRBV28
cdr3_nt: TGTGCCAGCAGTTCCCGGACAGGGGAGAACACCGGGGAGCTGTTTTTT
cdr3_aa: CASSSRTGENTGELFF

j_call: TRBJ1-2
d_call: NA
clone_size: NA
cdr3_length: 14
v_call: TRBV19
cdr3_nt: TGTGCCAGTAGTATCCTGCCAGGGGTAGGCGGCTACACCTTC
cdr3_aa: CASSILPGVGGYTF

j_call: TRBJ1-5
d_call: TRBD1
clone_size: once
cdr3_length: 16
v_call: TRBV28
cdr3_nt: TGTGCCAGCAGGGAGGGGACAGGTGATAGCAATCAGCCCCAGCATTTT
cdr3_aa: CASREGTGDSNQPQHF

j_call: TRBJ2-7
d_call: NA
clone_size: NA
cdr3_length: 16
v_call: TRBV27
cdr3_nt: TGTGCCAGCAGTACTCTCCTCGGGGTGGGATCTGGCGAGCAGTACTTC
cdr3_aa: CASSTLLGVGSGEQYF

j_call: TRBJ2-2
d_call: NA
clone_size: NA
cdr3_length: 17
v_call: TRBV11-2
cdr3_nt: TGTGCCAGCAGCTTAAATGAGGGGGGAGGCGACACCGGGGAGCTGTTTTTT
cdr3_aa: CASSLNEGGGDTGELFF

j_call: TRBJ1-4
d_call: NA
clone_size: NA
cdr3_length: 13
v_call: TRBV27
cdr3_nt: TGTGCCAGCAGTTTCGGGGCGAGTGAAAAACTGTTTTTT
cdr3_aa: CASSFGASEKLFF

j_call: TRBJ1-1
d_call: NA
clone_size: NA
cdr3_length: 15
v_call: TRBV4-1
cdr3_nt: TGCGCCAGCAGCCAACACCAGACAGTGAACACTGAAGCTTTCTTT
cdr3_aa: CASSQHQTVNTEAFF

j_call: TRBJ1-4
d_call: NA
clone_size: NA
cdr3_length: 13
v_call: TRBV4-1
cdr3_nt: TGCGCCAGCAGCCAAGATCCGGAGGAAAAACTGTTTTTT
cdr3_aa: CASSQDPEEKLFF